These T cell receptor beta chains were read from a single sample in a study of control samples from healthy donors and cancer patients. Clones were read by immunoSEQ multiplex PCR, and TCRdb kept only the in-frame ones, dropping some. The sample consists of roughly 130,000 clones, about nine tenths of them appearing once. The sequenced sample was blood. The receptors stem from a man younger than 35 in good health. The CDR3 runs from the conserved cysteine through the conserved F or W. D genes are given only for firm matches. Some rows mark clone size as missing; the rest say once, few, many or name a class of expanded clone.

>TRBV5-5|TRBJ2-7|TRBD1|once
TGTGCCAGCAGCTTTTTGGGACAGGGTTCCTACGAGCAGTACTTC
CASSFLGQGSYEQYF
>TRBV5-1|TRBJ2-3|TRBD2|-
TGCGCCAGTTCATCGGTAGCGGGATACCCAATCACAGATACGCAGTATTTT
CASSSVAGYPITDTQYF
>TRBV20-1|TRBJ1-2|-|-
TGCAGTGCTACGTCCGCCTCCTTC
CSATSASF
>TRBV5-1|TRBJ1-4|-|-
TGCGCCAGCAGCTTGGCCAGGACTTCAGAAAAACTGTTTTTT
CASSLARTSEKLFF
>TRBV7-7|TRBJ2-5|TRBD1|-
TGTGCTAGCAGCCAACAGGGGTTCCAAGAGACCCAGTACTTC
CASSQQGFQETQYF
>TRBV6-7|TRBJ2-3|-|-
TGTGCCAGCAGTTACTCGTCAGACCTCACAGATACGCAGTATTTT
CASSYSSDLTDTQYF
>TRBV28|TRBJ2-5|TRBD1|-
TGTGCCAGCAGTTTACGGGGACAGGGTGGAGAGACCCAGTACTTC
CASSLRGQGGETQYF
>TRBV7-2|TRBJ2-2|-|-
TGTGCCAGCAGCTTCGGGGGGCGCACCGGGGAGCTGTTTTTT
CASSFGGRTGELFF
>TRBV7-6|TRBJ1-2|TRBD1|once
TGTGCCAGCAGCTTGGGGGGGACAGGGACCCACTATGGCTACACCTTC
CASSLGGTGTHYGYTF
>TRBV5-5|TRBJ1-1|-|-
TGTGCCAGCAGCTTTAAAGCGAACACTGAAGCTTTCTTT
CASSFKANTEAFF
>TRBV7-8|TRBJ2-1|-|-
TGTGCCAGCAGCCCGAAGTCCGACAATGAGCAGTTCTTC
CASSPKSDNEQFF
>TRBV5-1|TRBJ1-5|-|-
TGCGCCAGCAGCCCCGGACAGAGCAATCAGCCCCAGCATTTT
CASSPGQSNQPQHF
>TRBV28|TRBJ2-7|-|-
TGTGCCAGCAGACACGGGGGCTCCTACGAGCAGTACTTC
CASRHGGSYEQYF
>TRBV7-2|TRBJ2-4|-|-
TGTGCCAGCAGCTTAGAAGGCCTCGGAAACATTCAGTACTTC
CASSLEGLGNIQYF
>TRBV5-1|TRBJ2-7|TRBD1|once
TGCGCCAGCAGCTTACGACAGGGGCCCAACGAGCAGTACTTC
CASSLRQGPNEQYF
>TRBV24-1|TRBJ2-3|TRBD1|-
TGTGCCACCAGTGACTGGACAGGGGGCGCTTCAGATACGCAGTATTTT
CATSDWTGGASDTQYF
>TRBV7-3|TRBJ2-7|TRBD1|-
TGTGCCAGCAGCCCAGGGGACAGCTTCGACGAGCAGTACTTC
CASSPGDSFDEQYF
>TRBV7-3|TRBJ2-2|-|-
TGTGCCAGCAGCCAAGAGATTACGAACACCGGGGAGCTGTTTTTT
CASSQEITNTGELFF
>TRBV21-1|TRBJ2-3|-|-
TGTGCCAGCAGCAAAAGCGTCAGGCGTGTCACAGATACGCAGTATTTT
CASSKSVRRVTDTQYF
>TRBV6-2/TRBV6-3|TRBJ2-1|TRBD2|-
TGTGCCAGCAGTGCCCATAGGACTAGCGGGATATACAATGAGCAGTTCTTC
CASSAHRTSGIYNEQFF
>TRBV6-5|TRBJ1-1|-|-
TGTGCCAGCAGTCGAGCAGAGAGGAACACTGAAGCTTTCTTT
CASSRAERNTEAFF
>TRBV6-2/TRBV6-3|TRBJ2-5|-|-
TGTGCCAGCAGTTACCTAGCGCCTCAAGAGACCCAGTACTTC
CASSYLAPQETQYF
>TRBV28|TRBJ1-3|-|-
TGTGCCAGCAGTTTCCCCATACAGGGAAACACCATATATTTT
CASSFPIQGNTIYF
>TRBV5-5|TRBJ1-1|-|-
TGTGCCAGCAGCTTGGTTCCAGTGAACACTGAAGCTTTCTTT
CASSLVPVNTEAFF
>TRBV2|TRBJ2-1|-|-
TGTGCCAGCAGGAGCGATAAATACAATGAGCAGTTCTTC
CASRSDKYNEQFF
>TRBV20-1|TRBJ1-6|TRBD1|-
TGCAGTGCTAGTGACAGGGAAGCCCTCACCCTCCACTTT
CSASDREALTLHF
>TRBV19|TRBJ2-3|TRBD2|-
TGTGCCAGTAGTATTCGGCCTGCGGGGGGGCCAGATACGCAGTATTTT
CASSIRPAGGPDTQYF
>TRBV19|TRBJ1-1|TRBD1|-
TGTGCCACTACCAATTCAGCGGGACAGGGGGCACGGAACACTGAAGCTTTCTTT
CATTNSAGQGARNTEAFF
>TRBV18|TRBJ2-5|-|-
TGTGCCAGCTCACAGGGGTTCCAAGAGACCCAGTACTTC
CASSQGFQETQYF
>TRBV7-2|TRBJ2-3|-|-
TGTGCCAGCAGCGATCGGCGGGCGGGTACGCAGTATTTT
CASSDRRAGTQYF
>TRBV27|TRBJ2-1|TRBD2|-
TGTGCCAGCAGTATCGGGACTAGCGGGAGGAGGCAGTTCTTC
CASSIGTSGRRQFF
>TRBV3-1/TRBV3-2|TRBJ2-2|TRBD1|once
TGTGCCAGCAGCCAAGTCAGTCGCGGACAGGGGGCGGTCAAAATCGGGGAGCTGTTTTTT
CASSQVSRGQGAVKIGELFF
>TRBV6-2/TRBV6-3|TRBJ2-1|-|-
TGTGCCAGCAGTTACTCCCTCAAGGTCCCCAATGAGCAGTTCTTC
CASSYSLKVPNEQFF
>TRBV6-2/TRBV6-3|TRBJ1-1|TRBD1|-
TGTGCCAGCAGTTACCGCCCGGACAGGCCGGGGGACACTGAAGCTTTCTTT
CASSYRPDRPGDTEAFF
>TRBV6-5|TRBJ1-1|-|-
TGTGCCAGCAGCCCGGGGACGATAGCTGAAGCTTTCTTT
CASSPGTIAEAFF
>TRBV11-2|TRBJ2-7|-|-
TGTGCCAGCAGCTTAGATCTTGGCCTCCAGGCGTACCCCTTC
CASSLDLGLQAYPF
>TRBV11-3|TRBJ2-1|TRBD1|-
TGTGCCAGCAGCTTGGGCCAGGGGGCGGATGAGCAGTTCTTC
CASSLGQGADEQFF